This record covers a single T cell receptor beta chain. Its antigen is currently unknown. The data were taken from a study of a mutant IDH1 vaccine in newly diagnosed glioma. About the research overall: Beforehand, treatment had been radiotherapy, temozolomide, or both; the majority received both.

Time point in this sample: week 5, during vaccination. With topical imiquimod, each dose of the vaccine consisted of 300 ug of mutant IDH1 20-mer peptide. Measured with immunoSEQ multiplex PCR; TCRdb has only the in-frame clones, and not every one. In the table there are just under 80,000 clones, 90% to 95% of which are singletons. The CDR3 spans 18 residues. Losses at the gene ends were 7 bases for V and 6 bases for J; bases not matched to a gene: 22. CDR1 is MDHEN and CDR2 is SYDVKM in the germline V gene. Sequencing used PBMCs, obtained from a glioma patient whose treatment included an IDH1 peptide vaccine. This receptor was taken from a woman aged 50 to 65 with glioma. The V gene is TRBV28, the J gene TRBJ2-3; 7 positions match TRBD2. The CDR3 nucleotides read TGTGCCAGCACGGTGGGGGGGTCCGGGACTACCCCAAGGGATACGCAGTATTTT. Protein: CASTVGGSGTTPRDTQYF.